These T cell receptor beta chains were read from a single sample in a study of OX40 agonist ivuxolimab in advanced cancers. Sequencing was performed with immunoSEQ multiplex PCR; in TCRdb, only in-frame clones are kept and a portion is missing. Here the sample spans tens of thousands of clones, nearly 90% being singletons. Sequencing was performed on CD4+ or CD8+ T cells sorted from blood, taken in a trial of the OX40 agonist ivuxolimab. These receptors originate from an adult with an advanced solid tumor such as melanoma, head and neck, liver or kidney cancer. CDR3s include the opening cysteine and the closing phenylalanine or tryptophan. The D gene is left open where the match is weak. Clone size is given for some rows only: seen once, a few or many times, or a class if the clone is expanded.

>TRBD1|TRBJ1-3|.|TRBV7-2
CASSSRTGMGNTIYF
TGTGCCAGCAGCTCCCGGACAGGGATGGGAAACACCATATATTTT
>TRBD1|TRBJ2-3|.|TRBV19
CASSRDRDGTDTQYF
TGTGCCAGTAGTAGAGACAGGGATGGAACAGATACGCAGTATTTT
>.|TRBJ2-7|few|TRBV19
CASSAGRAGEQYF
TGTGCCAGTAGTGCGGGACGGGCGGGCGAGCAGTACTTC
>TRBD2|TRBJ2-7|.|TRBV15
CATSRGAGGISYEQYF
TGTGCCACCAGCAGAGGCGCGGGGGGGATCTCCTACGAGCAGTACTTC
>TRBD2|TRBJ2-1|.|TRBV4-3
CASSHRLAGDNEQFF
TGCGCCAGCAGCCACCGACTAGCGGGGGACAATGAGCAGTTCTTC
>TRBD1|TRBJ1-3|.|TRBV5-4
CASSPGGDTSGNTIYF
TGTGCCAGCAGCCCAGGGGGGGACACCTCTGGAAACACCATATATTTT
>TRBD1|TRBJ1-6|.|TRBV15
CATREGQHNSPLHF
TGTGCCACCAGAGAGGGACAGCATAATTCACCCCTCCACTTT
>.|TRBJ1-2|once|TRBV4-3
CASRGWRGDPEGYTF
TGCGCCAGCAGGGGATGGAGGGGCGATCCGGAGGGCTACACCTTC
>.|TRBJ1-4|.|TRBV28
CASSLVNEKLFF
TGTGCCAGCAGTTTAGTGAATGAAAAACTGTTTTTT
>.|TRBJ1-2|.|TRBV7-9
CASIGPNQVPRFSGYTF
TGTGCCAGCATCGGGCCCAATCAAGTACCGAGGTTCAGCGGCTACACCTTC
>.|TRBJ2-2|.|TRBV4-1
CASSPQGQADTGELFF
TGCGCCAGCAGCCCGCAGGGGCAGGCGGACACCGGGGAGCTGTTTTTT
>TRBD1|TRBJ2-3|.|TRBV6-1
CASSEVSTGTPDTQYF
TGTGCCAGCAGTGAAGTTTCGACAGGGACCCCAGATACGCAGTATTTT
>TRBD1|TRBJ1-1|.|TRBV9
CASSVGVDRAVSHEAFF
TGTGCCAGCAGCGTAGGAGTCGACAGGGCAGTAAGCCACGAAGCTTTCTTT
>.|TRBJ1-3|.|TRBV11-2
CASSLGPLGNTIYF
TGTGCCAGCAGCTTAGGTCCCCTTGGAAACACCATATATTTT
>.|TRBJ2-1|once|TRBV29-1
CSVKGSGFNEQFF
TGCAGCGTTAAGGGGTCAGGTTTCAATGAGCAGTTCTTC
>.|TRBJ2-6|.|TRBV27
CASSIRDGRNVLTF
TGTGCCAGCAGTATCCGGGACGGGCGCAACGTCCTGACTTTC
>.|TRBJ2-5|.|TRBV4-2
CASSPPLQETQYF
TGTGCCAGCAGCCCGCCCCTTCAAGAGACCCAGTACTTC
>.|TRBJ1-2|.|TRBV5-1
CASSLEPGSRRGYTF
TGCGCCAGCAGCTTGGAACCAGGGTCTCGGAGGGGCTACACCTTC
>TRBD1|TRBJ1-1|.|TRBV27
CASSPLTGGAFF
TGTGCCAGCAGTCCCCTGACAGGGGGGGCTTTCTTT
>.|TRBJ1-2|.|TRBV6-1
CASSVRLGGGSYGYTF
TGTGCCAGCAGTGTCCGTCTTGGGGGGGGGAGCTATGGCTACACCTTC
>.|TRBJ1-5|.|TRBV4-1
CASSHGTASNQPQHF
TGCGCCAGCAGCCATGGTACAGCTAGCAATCAGCCCCAGCATTTT
>.|TRBJ1-1|once|TRBV28
CASQPRPSSSDYTEAFF
TGTGCCAGCCAGCCTCGCCCCAGCAGCAGTGATTACACTGAAGCTTTCTTT
>.|TRBJ1-5|medium-sized|TRBV6-6
CASNTGDSNQPQHF
TGTGCCAGCAATACGGGGGATAGCAATCAGCCCCAGCATTTT
>TRBD1|TRBJ1-4|.|TRBV28
CASSMTGGGEKLFF
TGTGCCAGCAGTATGACAGGGGGTGGTGAAAAACTGTTTTTT
>.|TRBJ1-1|.|TRBV6-6
CASSYSTPEAFF
TGTGCCAGCAGTTACTCGACTCCCGAAGCTTTCTTT
>.|TRBJ1-1|.|TRBV19
CASMRLGGASNTEAFF
TGTGCCAGTATGCGATTGGGGGGGGCCTCGAACACTGAAGCTTTCTTT
>.|TRBJ2-7|.|TRBV27
CASSLGSPTYGYEQYF
TGTGCCAGCAGTTTAGGGTCACCTACCTATGGCTACGAGCAGTACTTC
>TRBD2|TRBJ2-3|.|TRBV10-3
CAIDPQAGGPDTQYF
TGTGCCATCGACCCCCAGGCGGGGGGCCCAGATACGCAGTATTTT
>.|TRBJ2-3|.|TRBV5-4
CASRYRQSTDTQYF
TGTGCCAGCAGATACCGACAGAGCACAGATACGCAGTATTTT
>.|TRBJ2-7|many|TRBV2
CASSEGASYEQYF
TGTGCCAGCAGTGAGGGGGCCTCCTACGAGCAGTACTTC
>TRBD1|TRBJ1-3|.|TRBV11-3
CASSPPGTGSNTIYF
TGTGCCAGCAGCCCACCCGGGACAGGGTCAAACACCATATATTTT
>TRBD2|TRBJ2-1|.|TRBV27
CASRWAGGLLEQFF
TGTGCCAGCAGGTGGGCGGGGGGGCTTCTTGAGCAGTTCTTC
>TRBD2|TRBJ2-1|.|TRBV29-1
CSDRTSGGSYNEQFF
TGCAGCGACCGGACTAGCGGGGGGTCCTACAATGAGCAGTTCTTC
>TRBD2|TRBJ2-5|.|TRBV7-6
CASSLRRQRGEINQETQYF
TGTGCCAGCAGCTTGCGCCGTCAGCGGGGTGAAATTAACCAAGAGACCCAGTACTTC
>.|TRBJ1-6|.|TRBV4-1
CASSLNPWGGNSPLHF
TGCGCCAGCAGCCTTAACCCTTGGGGTGGAAATTCACCCCTCCACTTT
>.|TRBJ2-7|.|TRBV6-6
CASSYVATKSEQYF
TGTGCCAGCAGTTACGTAGCCACAAAGTCCGAGCAGTACTTC
>.|TRBJ2-4|.|TRBV27
CASSLDRAKNIQYF
TGTGCCAGCAGTTTAGACCGAGCCAAAAACATTCAGTACTTC
>TRBD1|TRBJ1-4|.|TRBV4-3
CASSRTGGLGEKLFF
TGCGCCAGCAGCCGAACAGGGGGTCTGGGTGAAAAACTGTTTTTT
>.|TRBJ2-3|.|TRBV5-4
CASDVRGTDTQYF
TGTGCCAGCGACGTAAGGGGCACAGATACGCAGTATTTT
>.|TRBJ1-5|.|TRBV28
CASSLGSNQPQHF
TGTGCCAGCAGTTTAGGAAGCAATCAGCCCCAGCATTTT
>.|TRBJ1-5|.|TRBV6-5
CASSYGVHQPQHF
TGTGCCAGCAGTTACGGGGTCCATCAGCCCCAGCATTTT